The 12 T cell receptor beta chains in this list originate from one sample, sequenced in a study of T cells in Graves' hyperthyroidism and ophthalmopathy. Regions amplified from RNA transcripts were the TCR beta CDR3 regions. HTBI primers were employed in a first-round RT-PCR of the TCR CDR3. MiXCR, applied by TCRdb to the multiplex PCR reads, yields one record per CDR3 protein. The top ten clones hold approximately 5.7% of a sample with approximately 600,000 distinct CDR3 sequences, 14% of them seen once. Sequencing was performed on blood. These receptors were collected from a woman under 40 with Graves' hyperthyroidism that later progressed to Graves' ophthalmopathy.

This clonotype appeared a few times. A read error may explain this, as a much larger clone is one base away. The chain links TRBV28 to TRBJ1-2; no definite D call. The CDR3 runs 13 residues. Germline-derived CDR1 and CDR2 are MDHEN and SYDVKM. V was trimmed by 8 bases and J by 2 bases, leaving 12 bases between them. For the CDR3, the DNA is TGTGCCAGCCTTAACTGGGGAAACTATGGCTACACCTTC. Its translation: CASLNWGNYGYTF.

This clonotype was detected many times. The V gene is TRBV14, the J gene TRBJ2-2, with 7 bases fitting TRBD2. The germline gives CDR1 SGHDN, CDR2 FVKESK. The CDR3 spans 16 residues. After removal of 4 bases from V and 1 base from J, the junction contained 6 bases not matched to a gene. CDR3 nucleotide sequence: TGTGCCAGCAGCCGAGTGAGCGGGATGAACACCGGGGAGCTGTTTTTT. Translation gives CASSRVSGMNTGELFF. The complete variable domain, with remaining parts taken from reference TRBV14 and TRBJ2-2, reads EAGVTQFPSHSVIEKGQTVTLRCDPISGHDNLYWYRRVMGKEIKFLLHFVKESKQDESGMPNNRFLAERTGGTYSTLKVQPAELEDSGVYFCASSRVSGMNTGELFFGEGSRLTVL.

This clonotype has at least ten counts. V gene TRBV11-3 combines with J gene TRBJ1-1, with TRBD1 as a possible D gene (5 bases). V lost 5 bases, J lost 5 bases, and 12 bases lay in between. The germline V gene encodes CDR1 SGHNT and CDR2 YENEEA. CDR3 length equals 13 residues. DNA of the CDR3: TGTGCCAGCAGCCCCCGGGGGGAGACTGAAGCTTTCTTT. Translating it yields CASSPRGETEAFF.

This clonotype was recorded at least ten times. The chain joins TRBV12-5 to TRBJ1-5; weak D call: TRBD1 (5 bases). V lost 2 bases and J 0 bases, leaving 14 bases between the germline ends. The CDR3 loop spans 17 amino acids. Germline loops: CDR1 LGHNT, CDR2 FRNRAP. The CDR3: CASGLRQGDYSNQPQHF. For the CDR3, the DNA is TGTGCTAGTGGTTTGCGGCAGGGCGATTATAGCAATCAGCCCCAGCATTTT.

There are many counts of this clonotype. This sequence joins TRBV6-2 or TRBV6-3 and TRBJ1-5; TRBD1 might be the D (5 bases). The CDR3 loop spans 13 amino acids. Trimming stripped 7 bases from V and 7 bases from J, with 14 bases between. CDR1 and CDR2 from the germline V gene are MNHEY and SVGEGT. As DNA, the CDR3 is TGTGCCAGCACACGGGGCGAGAGCCAGCCCCAGCATTTT. Translated: CASTRGESQPQHF.

This clonotype was recorded at least ten times. V is TRBV6-5 and J is TRBJ2-7; 7 bases align to TRBD2. The CDR3 loop spans 15 amino acids. In germline, CDR1 is MNHEY, CDR2 SVGAGI. Trimming at V came to 2 bases and at J to 5 bases, leaving 9 bases not matched to a gene. The CDR3 DNA reads as TGTGCCAGCAGTTACACTGGCGGGAGTACAGACGAGCAGTACTTC. As protein: CASSYTGGSTDEQYF.

As regards this clonotype: A clone one base away is much larger, so this may be a read error. The chain links TRBV10-2 to TRBJ2-7, with a possible D match to TRBD2 (5 bases). The CDR3 has 15 amino acids. Germline values: CDR1 WSHSY, CDR2 SAAADI. V lost 5 bases to trimming and J lost 2 bases, with 16 bases between them. CDR3 DNA: TGCGCCAGCAGTCATCGGACTGGCGACACCTACGAGCAGTACTTC. Its translation: CASSHRTGDTYEQYF.

This clonotype showed up many times. The gene calls are TRBV11-1 and TRBJ2-3; TRBD2 aligns across 10 bases. This CDR3 is 16 amino acids long. After removal of 3 bases from V and 6 bases from J, the junction contained 9 bases not matched to a gene. Germline V gene data show CDR1 as SGHAT and CDR2 as FQDESV (reference sequence). The CDR3 region has the DNA TGTGCCAGCAGCTTTTCCCCTAGCGGGGGTTATGATACGCAGTATTTT. Protein: CASSFSPSGGYDTQYF. Using reference TRBV11-1 and TRBJ2-3 for the parts outside the CDR3, the full variable domain is EAEVAQSPRYKITEKSQAVAFWCDPISGHATLYWYRQILGQGPELLVQFQDESVVDDSQLPKDRFSAERLKGVDSTLKIQPAELGDSAMYLCASSFSPSGGYDTQYFGPGTRLTVL.

This clonotype was counted ten times or more. The CDR3, as DNA: TGTGCCAGCAGCGCGACTATCTACAATGAGCAGTTCTTC. Translation: CASSATIYNEQFF. This chain joins TRBV9 and TRBJ2-1; maybe TRBD2 (5 bases). CDR1 and CDR2 (germline): SGDLS, YYNGEE. The CDR3 runs 13 residues. Trimming left V 3 bases short and J 3 bases short, with 7 bases between.

In its sample, this clonotype was seen a few times. The chain recombines TRBV6-1 with TRBJ1-1, with 8 nucleotides matching TRBD1. The germline CDR1 and CDR2 sequences are MNHNS and SASEGT. The length of the CDR3 is 14 residues. V lost 6 bases to trimming and J lost 5 bases; unmatched junction nucleotides: 8. CDR3 in DNA: TGTGCCAGCAGGCCTGACAGGGGCTTGACTGAAGCTTTCTTT. It specifies CASRPDRGLTEAFF.

A word on this clonotype: At one boundary the junction diverges from the germline segment, which might be a read error. The chain couples TRBV4-3 to TRBJ1-5; 7 positions match TRBD1. The germline V gene encodes CDR1 LGHNA and CDR2 YSLEER. CDR3 length equals 15 residues. The DNA for the CDR3 is TGCGCCAGCAGGCAAGGGACAGCTAGCAATCAGCCCCAGCATTTT. It is translated as CASRQGTASNQPQHF.

The chain combines TRBV29-1 with TRBJ1-3; D unclear. Germline loops: CDR1 SQVTM, CDR2 ANQGSEA. The CDR3 is 14 residues long. Trimming pared 2 bases from V and 0 bases from J, leaving 8 bases between. As DNA, the CDR3 is TGCAGCGTTGAATTACGCTACTCTGGAAACACCATATATTTT. It encodes CSVELRYSGNTIYF.